Following are 32 T cell receptor beta chains from one sample sequenced in a study of cytomegalovirus exposure and HLA in healthy donors. The PCR employed 60 Vbeta primers together with 13 Jbeta primers. Clones were read by immunoSEQ multiplex PCR, and TCRdb kept only the in-frame ones, dropping some. The sample records 140,000 to 150,000 clones, around 80% being singletons. Sequenced: PBMCs. The receptors come from a boy aged 2 to 10 in good health and CMV-seronegative.

The chain has TRBV12-5 and TRBJ1-3, with D possibly matching TRBD1 (6 bases). CDR3 size: 18 residues. V shed 4 bases and J shed 4 bases, with 23 bases lying between them. Germline loops: CDR1 LGHNT, CDR2 FRNRAP. As DNA, the CDR3 is TGTGCTAGTGGTTCGCCTCACCTCCCAGGGGAGCCCGGAAACACCATATATTTT. This sequence encodes CASGSPHLPGEPGNTIYF. The variable domain in full, completed from reference TRBV12-5 and TRBJ1-3, reads DARVTQTPRHKVTEMGQEVTMRCQPILGHNTVFWYRQTMMQGLELLAYFRNRAPLDDSGMPKDRFSAEMPDATLATLKIQPSEPRDSAVYFCASGSPHLPGEPGNTIYFGEGSWLTVV.

V gene TRBV19 combines with J gene TRBJ2-1, with 7 bases that match TRBD2. The CDR3 consists of 16 residues. The germline V gene encodes CDR1 LNHDA and CDR2 SQIVND (reference sequence). The V and J ends lost 3 bases and 0 bases, in that order; junction bases with no gene match: 5. The CDR3 spells CASSIFRTSSYNEQFF. The CDR3 bases are TGTGCCAGTAGTATTTTCAGGACTAGCTCCTACAATGAGCAGTTCTTC.

This rearrangement joins TRBV14 to TRBJ2-7, with TRBD2 as a possible D gene (5 bases). The germline CDR1 and CDR2 sequences are SGHDN and FVKESK. CDR3 length: 16 residues. Trimming removed 3 bases at V and 0 bases at J, with 15 bases between. Here the CDR3 reads CASSQGSAGGSYEQYF. Here the CDR3 DNA reads TGTGCCAGCAGCCAGGGATCTGCGGGTGGCTCCTACGAGCAGTACTTC.

V gene TRBV14 combines with J gene TRBJ2-1; D unresolved. The CDR3 loop spans 16 amino acids. Trimming took off 4 bases at V and 1 base at J, with 14 bases between the two ends. Germline V gives CDR1 SGHDN, CDR2 FVKESK. The CDR3 DNA reads TGTGCCAGCAGCCCGTCGTTTTTCCGTTCCTACAATGAGCAGTTCTTC. This codes for CASSPSFFRSYNEQFF.

The chain recombines TRBV7-8 with TRBJ1-4, with TRBD1 matching 8 bases. Germline values: CDR1 SGHVS, CDR2 FQNEAQ. There are 19 residues in the CDR3. V shed 4 bases, J shed 0 bases, and the junction held 13 bases outside the gene matches. The CDR3 DNA reads as TGTGCCAGCAGCTCCGGGACAGGAATCATACTTGCAACTAATGAAAAACTGTTTTTT. Residues: CASSSGTGIILATNEKLFF.

This clone was found once. V is TRBV29-1 and J is TRBJ1-1, with D unresolved. Germline assignment: CDR1 SQVTM and CDR2 ANQGSEA. The CDR3 runs to 11 residues. CDR3 sequence: CASEVDTEAFF. The CDR3 nucleotides read TGCGCGAGTGAGGTAGACACTGAAGCTTTCTTT.

Comment on this clone: The sample contains more than one DNA sequence encoding this CDR3. This sequence joins TRBV19 and TRBJ2-7; TRBD1 matches 9 bases. J was trimmed by 3 bases and V by 3 bases; bases with no gene match: 3. CDR1 LNHDA and CDR2 SQIVND come from the germline V gene (reference sequence). The CDR3 spans 14 residues. The CDR3 reads CASSIRDRDYEQYF. The CDR3, as DNA: TGTGCCAGTAGTATCAGGGACAGGGACTACGAGCAGTACTTC.

The gene calls are TRBV15 and TRBJ1-2; D possibly corresponds to TRBD1 (5 bases). V was pared by 1 base and J by 4 bases, with 13 bases between. This CDR3 is built from 15 residues. In germline, CDR1 is LNHNV, CDR2 YYDKDF (reference sequence). Written as DNA, the CDR3 is TGTGCCACCAGCAGAGGGAGGGACGGAAGCTATGGCTACACCTTC. This translates into CATSRGRDGSYGYTF.

V gene TRBV19 combines with J gene TRBJ2-2, with 8 nucleotides matching TRBD1. The V and J ends lost 7 bases and 3 bases, in that order; junction bases with no gene match: 7. This CDR3 is 15 amino acids long. The V gene's germline CDR1 is LNHDA and CDR2 SQIVND (reference sequence). The CDR3 loop is CASTPLDRDTGELFF. CDR3 nucleotide sequence: TGTGCCAGTACCCCACTGGACAGGGACACCGGGGAGCTGTTTTTT.

V is TRBV10-3 and J is TRBJ2-2; a weak D match, TRBD2 (6 bases). The germline CDR1 and CDR2 sequences are ENHRY and SYGVKD. The CDR3 sequence is 14 residues long. The V and J ends lost 8 bases and 1 base respectively, with 11 bases between them. CDR3 bases: TGTGCCATCGGTTACGGGGGGAACACCGGGGAGCTGTTTTTT. Its translation: CAIGYGGNTGELFF.

The V gene is TRBV7-9, the J gene TRBJ2-5; weak D call: TRBD2 (5 bases). V gave up 1 base and J gave up 5 bases, with 14 bases separating them. The CDR3 runs 15 residues. Germline CDR1 is SEHNR and CDR2 is FQNEAQ (reference sequence). The CDR3, as DNA: TGTGCCAGCAGCTTAGAGACTAACCCCAGGGAGACCCAGTACTTC. This encodes CASSLETNPRETQYF.

The CDR3 DNA sequence: TGTGCCAGTAGTTTCAGGACTAGCGGAACTAGCACAGATACGCAGTATTTT. As protein: CASSFRTSGTSTDTQYF. The chain links TRBV19 to TRBJ2-3; TRBD2 agrees at 10 bases. CDR1 and CDR2 from the germline V gene are LNHDA and SQIVND (reference sequence). The CDR3 contains 17 residues. Unmatched junction bases numbered 8, after V lost 5 bases and J lost 0 bases. The entire variable domain, with the rest obtained from reference TRBV19 and TRBJ2-3, is as follows: DGGITQSPKYLFRKEGQNVTLSCEQNLNHDAMYWYRQDPGQGLRLIYYSQIVNDFQKGDIAEGYSVSREKKESFPLTVTSAQKNPTAFYLCASSFRTSGTSTDTQYFGPGTRLTVL.

This chain uses TRBV28 with TRBJ2-1; the match to TRBD2 covers 7 bases. CDR1 is MDHEN, CDR2 SYDVKM, per germline. CDR3 size: 14 residues. V was pared by 2 bases and J by 15 bases, with 13 bases of the junction left unmatched. CDR3 region: CASSLIRWEGRSFF. The DNA of the CDR3 is TGTGCCAGCAGTTTAATTCGGTGGGAGGGTAGATCGTTCTTC. Looking up the rest from reference TRBV28 and TRBJ2-1 gives the full variable domain: DVKVTQSSRYLVKRTGEKVFLECVQDMDHENMFWYRQDPGLGLRLIYFSYDVKMKEKGDIPEGYSVSREKKERFSLILESASTNQTSMYLCASSLIRWEGRSFFGPGTRLTVL.

This clone was seen a few times. A read error may account for a junction end that differs from germline. V is TRBV4-1 and J is TRBJ1-2, with TRBD1 as a possible D gene (6 bases). Germline V lookup: CDR1 MGHRA, CDR2 YSYEKL. The CDR3 loop spans 13 amino acids. CDR3 in amino acids: CASSQDRGRTVIF. CDR3 nucleotides: TGCGCCAGCAGCCAAGATCGCGGGAGGACAGTCATCTTC.

This clone appeared once. The V gene is TRBV9, the J gene TRBJ2-3; D not resolved. The germline CDR1 and CDR2 sequences are SGDLS and YYNGEE. The CDR3 spans 12 residues. V was cut by 6 bases and J by 2 bases, with 7 bases left in between. The DNA for the CDR3 is TGTGCCAGCACCCCTTACACAGATACGCAGTATTTT. Translation: CASTPYTDTQYF.

The chain employs TRBV28 and TRBJ2-1; D unclear. Trimming left V 9 bases short and J 2 bases short, with 11 bases between. Germline V gene data show CDR1 as MDHEN and CDR2 as SYDVKM. The length of the CDR3 is 13 residues. The CDR3 sequence is CASTVFAYNEQFF. The CDR3 bases are TGTGCCAGTACGGTTTTTGCCTACAATGAGCAGTTCTTC.

This clone showed up just once. The chain combines TRBV20-1 with TRBJ2-5; the D gene is possibly TRBD2 (6 bases). The germline V gene encodes CDR1 DFQATT and CDR2 SNEGSKA (reference sequence). The V end was cut by 7 bases, the J end by 7 bases, with 13 bases between. CDR3 size: 11 residues. The CDR3 reads CSVRGRRTQYF. The CDR3 DNA is TGCAGTGTACGGGGGAGGCGGACCCAGTACTTC.

The chain employs TRBV21-1 and TRBJ1-3. TRBV21-1 is noted as a pseudogene. The CDR3 extends over 18 amino acids. Here the CDR3 DNA reads TGTGCCAGCAGCAATCAGCTCGACCCGAAGCGCTCTGGAAACACCATATATTTT. Amino acid sequence: CASSNQLDPKRSGNTIYF.

V gene TRBV15 combines with J gene TRBJ2-7, with TRBD2 as a possible D gene (6 bases). This CDR3 is built from 16 residues. V gave up 0 bases and J gave up 2 bases, with 14 bases separating them. Germline-derived CDR1 and CDR2 are LNHNV and YYDKDF (reference sequence). DNA of the CDR3: TGTGCCACCAGCAGAGATCTCGGGAGATGGGCCTACGAGCAGTACTTC. Translated: CATSRDLGRWAYEQYF.

This clone was seen only a few times. The chain employs TRBV6-5 and TRBJ1-1; perhaps TRBD1 as D (5 bases). The germline V and J ends were trimmed by 3 bases and 0 bases, with 14 bases remaining between them. This CDR3 contains 16 residues. Germline V gene data show CDR1 as MNHEY and CDR2 as SVGAGI. For the CDR3, the DNA is TGTGCCAGCAGTTATGGAGACAGCGCCCTGAACACTGAAGCTTTCTTT. It specifies CASSYGDSALNTEAFF.

The genes are TRBV7-9 and TRBJ2-1; tentatively, D is TRBD1 (6 bases). Germline lookup yields CDR1 SEHNR and CDR2 FQNEAQ (reference sequence). With 4 bases removed from V and 2 bases from J, the gap between germline ends came to 18 bases. CDR3 size: 17 residues. This chain's CDR3 is CASSSDDRPPTYNEQFF. The CDR3 DNA is TGTGCCAGCAGCTCGGATGACAGGCCGCCTACCTACAATGAGCAGTTCTTC.

The chain links TRBV30 to TRBJ1-4; maybe TRBD1 (6 bases). The CDR3 contains 12 residues. V shed 3 bases and J shed 14 bases, with 16 bases lying between them. CDR1 is GTSNPN and CDR2 is SVGIG in the germline V gene (reference sequence). The CDR3 loop is CAWSMTGYNLFF. The DNA of the CDR3 is TGTGCCTGGAGCATGACAGGCTACAATCTGTTTTTT.

J is TRBJ1-2 and V is TRBV29-1; the D is unclear. The CDR3 contains 11 residues. Germline V gene sequence: CDR1 SQVTM, CDR2 ANQGSEA. Trimming shortened V by 3 bases and J by 4 bases, and 6 bases separated the two germline ends. The CDR3 sequence: CSVERFYGYTF. The CDR3 DNA follows: TGCAGCGTTGAGCGGTTCTATGGCTACACCTTC.

V usage is TRBV29-1 and J usage is TRBJ2-4, with D possibly matching TRBD1 (6 bases). Per germline, CDR1 SQVTM and CDR2 ANQGSEA. The CDR3 is made up of 14 amino acids. Trimming took off 5 bases at V and 2 bases at J, with 13 bases between the two ends. Here the CDR3 reads CSVTGLLTKNIQYF. CDR3 sequence (DNA): TGCAGCGTTACAGGGCTGCTGACCAAAAACATTCAGTACTTC.

The chain is built from TRBV5-1 and TRBJ2-6, with TRBD1 identical over 10 bases. The CDR3 covers 17 residues. Germline CDR1 SGHRS, CDR2 YFSETQ. J was trimmed by 1 base and V by 6 bases; bases with no gene match: 7. This chain's CDR3 is CASNLGQGGSGANVLTF. As DNA, the CDR3 is TGCGCCAGCAACCTCGGACAGGGGGGATCTGGGGCCAACGTCCTGACTTTC.

The rearrangement joins TRBV5-4 to TRBJ2-1, with 10 bases identical to TRBD2. Trimming cost V 5 bases and J 4 bases; bases outside gene matches: 12. Germline CDR1 and CDR2: SGHNT and YYREEE (reference sequence). The CDR3 has 17 amino acids. DNA for the CDR3: TGTGCCAGCAGTGTGACGGGACTAGCGCAAAGGTACAATGAGCAGTTCTTC. Translating it yields CASSVTGLAQRYNEQFF.

The rearrangement links TRBV27 to TRBJ2-7, with D maybe TRBD2 (5 bases). Germline CDR1 and CDR2: MNHEY and SMNVEV (reference sequence). V dropped 6 bases and J dropped 4 bases, with 10 bases sitting between them. The CDR3 contains 12 residues. The CDR3 region has the DNA TGTGCCAGCAGGACGTCGGGGTACGAGCAGTACTTC. Its translation is CASRTSGYEQYF.

The chain joins TRBV5-1 to TRBJ1-1; 7 bases are a match to TRBD1. The CDR3 is 18 residues long. Germline assignment: CDR1 SGHRS and CDR2 YFSETQ. V shed 4 bases, J shed 3 bases, and the junction held 18 bases outside the gene matches. The CDR3 DNA follows: TGCGCCAGCAGCAATGGGACAGCCACTTCAGTCGGAGACACTGAAGCTTTCTTT. As protein: CASSNGTATSVGDTEAFF.

V usage is TRBV2 and J usage is TRBJ2-7, with D hard to call. Germline V gene data show CDR1 as SNHLY and CDR2 as FYNNEI. The CDR3 contains 15 residues. Trimming cost V 1 base and J 3 bases, with 13 bases left between them. CDR3 DNA: TGTGCCAGCAGTGAAGGTTCCAGGATCTACTACGAGCAGTACTTC. Protein sequence: CASSEGSRIYYEQYF.

The chain recombines TRBV11-3 with TRBJ2-1; D unclear. The CDR3 length is 12 residues. Germline V lookup: CDR1 SGHNT, CDR2 YENEEA. The V end was cut by 5 bases, the J end by 6 bases, with 8 bases between. The CDR3 region is CASSPYGNEQFF. The CDR3 region has the DNA TGTGCCAGCAGCCCCTACGGCAATGAGCAGTTCTTC.

This sequence joins TRBV7-8 and TRBJ1-1; D gene unclear. Germline V gives CDR1 SGHVS, CDR2 FQNEAQ. This CDR3 comprises 13 residues. Deletions cut 5 bases from V and 1 base from J, with 8 bases between. The CDR3 is CASSLKANTEAFF. The CDR3 DNA reads TGTGCCAGCAGCCTGAAAGCGAACACTGAAGCTTTCTTT.

This chain joins TRBV11-2 and TRBJ2-1; D remains ambiguous. The V and J ends lost 0 bases and 8 bases respectively, with 17 bases between them. Germline V gene data show CDR1 as SGHAT and CDR2 as FQNNGV. The CDR3 loop spans 16 amino acids. The CDR3 region is CASSLDLGVLKDEQFF. Written as DNA, the CDR3 is TGTGCCAGCAGCTTAGATCTCGGTGTACTAAAGGATGAGCAGTTCTTC.